Listed below are T cell receptor beta chains from one sample, sequenced in a study of T cell responses to AZD1222 COVID-19 vaccine. Only in-frame clones appear in the TCRdb table, and some are missing; sequencing was by immunoSEQ multiplex PCR. The profile shows roughly 120,000 clones, roughly 89% of them singletons. Sample: peripheral blood, taken on day 0 of AZD1222 vaccination. These receptors were collected from an adult in good health. Both conserved end residues are part of each CDR3. Clone sizes are given selectively: once, few, many, or a class where the clone is expanded.

clone size,V gene,CDR3 protein
.,TRBV27,CASRGGNYGYTF
.,TRBV11-2,CASSLAGGSSGYTF
once,TRBV14,CASRRTGGDEQFF
.,TRBV7-8,CASSTGTSGSEQFF
.,TRBV4-1,CASSQAGLAGGRGKEAGELFF
.,TRBV14,CASSQVGATNEKLFF
.,TRBV28,CASSIGLGTQYF
.,TRBV6-4,CASSETPPPDTQYF
.,TRBV7-8,CASSLDAYGYTF
.,TRBV5-4,CASSLITGGDNEQFF
.,TRBV11-2,CASSFIGDNSPLHF
.,TRBV18,CASSGGAGVSYNEQFF
.,TRBV3-1/TRBV3-2,CASSHRLRDYGYTF
.,TRBV9,CASSPKGHPADSPLHF
once,TRBV6-1,CASSEVYSGNTIYF
.,TRBV18,CASSLGVGRNLYEQYF
few,TRBV2,CASRAALGSYNEQFF
.,TRBV5-1,CASSLVRNTEAFF
.,TRBV28,CASSLSGTGVYEQYF
.,TRBV30,CAWTKWEKAFF
.,TRBV1,CTSSHLAGIAYEQYF
.,TRBV4-1,CASSQSFPPWNQPQHF
.,TRBV29-1,CSVEGIAGGTDTQYF
.,TRBV7-9,CASSKDGYEQYF
.,TRBV11-1,CASSPTGTGIYGYTF
.,TRBV7-9,CASSLVRRDRGSWGNTIYF
.,TRBV5-4,CASSLGMNTEAFF
.,TRBV19,CATTPGGGADTQYF
.,TRBV5-6,CASSSQGEFGNTIYF
.,TRBV30,CAWSRQVNQPQHF
.,TRBV18,CASSTAFSEAFF
.,TRBV30,CAWRARDRGTNSPLHF
.,TRBV7-9,CASSLGLAGNEQFF
.,TRBV28,CASSSGPGPYEQYF
.,TRBV11-3,CASSLNRYNEQFF
.,TRBV9,CASSRQGSTGELFF
.,TRBV18,CASSPGYSGGAGTQYF
.,TRBV5-1,CASSFAPRDSGTYEQYF
.,TRBV20-1,CSASGDTQYF
.,TRBV6-2/TRBV6-3,CASSPGVGAQYF
.,TRBV30,CAWSVLQGVGETQYF
many,TRBV6-4,CASSDESGANVLTF
.,TRBV7-8,CASSLNQINEQFF
.,TRBV16,CASSHRVYHFSGNTIYF
.,TRBV5-4,CASSLGGGNTGELFF
once,TRBV25-1,CASSEYTPPGAPQYF
.,TRBV18,CASSPTTESTDTQYF
.,TRBV7-2,CASSYRGRAFYEQYF
.,TRBV6-6,CASSYTAGTQNEKLFF
.,TRBV19,CASSAVSATNEKLFF
.,TRBV10-3,CAISESFGDEQFF
.,TRBV29-1,CSVDSPQINYGYTF